This T cell receptor beta chain is from a study of PD-1 blockade in classical Hodgkin lymphoma. Study-wide background: Intravenous infusions of nivolumab 3 mg/kg reached patients every 2 weeks.

This clone was seen more than once but under ten times. No antigen is known for it. Trimming stripped 5 bases from V and 3 bases from J, with 20 bases between. This CDR3 region has 18 residues. The germline gives CDR1 SGHAT, CDR2 FQNNGV. Using immunoSEQ multiplex PCR, the repertoire was profiled, and TCRdb retains in-frame clones only, with some absent. The table shows 45,000 to 55,000 clones, with around 67% occurring only once. Every patient had relapsed following autologous stem cell transplantation, and cohorts differed in brentuximab vedotin exposure. Best overall response was complete response, partial response or progressive disease in these relapsed/refractory classical Hodgkin lymphoma patients. Study conclusions and caveats: While CD8+ TCR diversity did not rise significantly by C4D1, CD4+ TCR diversity did. Repertoires differed for reasons still undefined, possibly disease activity or prior therapy.

This receptor was taken from a human donor with classical Hodgkin lymphoma. The J gene is TRBJ2-6, the V gene TRBV11-2; the D is unclear. Sequenced material: peripheral blood mononuclear cells (PBMCs), taken before the second cycle of nivolumab. The CDR3 nucleotides are TGTGCCAGCAGCCTTCCGACTCCCACTCCCGGTGGGGCCAACGTCCTGACTTTC. Translating it yields CASSLPTPTPGGANVLTF. The variable domain in full, completed from reference TRBV11-2 and TRBJ2-6, reads EAGVAQSPRYKIIEKRQSVAFWCNPISGHATLYWYQQILGQGPKLLIQFQNNGVVDDSQLPKDRFSAERLKGVDSTLKIQPAKLEDSAVYLCASSLPTPTPGGANVLTFGAGSRLTVL.